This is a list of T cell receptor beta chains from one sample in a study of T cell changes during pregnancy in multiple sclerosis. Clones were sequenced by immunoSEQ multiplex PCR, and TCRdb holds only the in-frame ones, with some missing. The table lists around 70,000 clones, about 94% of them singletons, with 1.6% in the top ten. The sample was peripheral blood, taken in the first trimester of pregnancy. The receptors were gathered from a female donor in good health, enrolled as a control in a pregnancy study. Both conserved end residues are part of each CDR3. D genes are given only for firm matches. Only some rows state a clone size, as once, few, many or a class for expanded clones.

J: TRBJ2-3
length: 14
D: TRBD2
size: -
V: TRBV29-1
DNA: TGCAGCGCTACTAGCGGGCCTAGCACAGATACGCAGTATTTT
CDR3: CSATSGPSTDTQYF

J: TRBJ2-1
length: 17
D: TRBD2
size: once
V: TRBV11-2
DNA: TGTGCCAGCAGCTTACTTATAGCGGGACCCTCCTACAATGAGCAGTTCTTC
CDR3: CASSLLIAGPSYNEQFF

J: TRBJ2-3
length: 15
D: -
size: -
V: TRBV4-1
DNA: TGCGCCAGCAGCCAAGCCCCGGTCATGACAGATACGCAGTATTTT
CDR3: CASSQAPVMTDTQYF

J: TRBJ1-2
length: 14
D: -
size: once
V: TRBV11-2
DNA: TGTGCCAGCAGCCCCCCGGGACATTACTATGGCTACACCTTC
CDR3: CASSPPGHYYGYTF

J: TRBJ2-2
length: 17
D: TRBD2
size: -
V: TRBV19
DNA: TGTGCCAGTAGTACCTCGGGGGGTAGTACTCCGGGCGGGGAGCTGTTTTTT
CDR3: CASSTSGGSTPGGELFF

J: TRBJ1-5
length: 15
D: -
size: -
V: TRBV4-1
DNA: TGCGCCAGCAGCCAAGGCGGGGTCCACAATCAGCCCCAGCATTTT
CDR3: CASSQGGVHNQPQHF

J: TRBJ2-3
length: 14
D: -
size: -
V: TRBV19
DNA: TGTGCCAGTAGTCCCGCGGGACGCACAGATACGCAGTATTTT
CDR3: CASSPAGRTDTQYF

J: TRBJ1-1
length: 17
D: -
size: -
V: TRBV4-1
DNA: TGCGCCAGCAGCCAAGTTGACATGGGACTTGGGTACACTGAAGCTTTCTTT
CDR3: CASSQVDMGLGYTEAFF

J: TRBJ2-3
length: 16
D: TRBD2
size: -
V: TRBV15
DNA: TGTGCCACCAGCAGAGCTAGCGGGAGAGGCACAGATACGCAGTATTTT
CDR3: CATSRASGRGTDTQYF

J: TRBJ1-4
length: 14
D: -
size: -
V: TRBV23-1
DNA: TGCGCCAGCAGTCAATTAGGGGTGAGTGAAAAACTGTTTTTT
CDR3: CASSQLGVSEKLFF

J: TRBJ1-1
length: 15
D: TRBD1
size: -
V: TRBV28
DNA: TGTGCCAGCAGTTTAAGCAGGGGGATGAGAGCTGAAGCTTTCTTT
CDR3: CASSLSRGMRAEAFF

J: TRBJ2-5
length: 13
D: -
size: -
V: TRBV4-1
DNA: TGCGCCAGCAGCCAAGGACTGGGGCCGGCCGACAACTTC
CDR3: CASSQGLGPADNF

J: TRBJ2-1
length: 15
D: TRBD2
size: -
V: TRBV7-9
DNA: TGTGCCAGCAAGAGGGAGGGCCTCTCCTACAATGAGCAGTTCTTC
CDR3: CASKREGLSYNEQFF

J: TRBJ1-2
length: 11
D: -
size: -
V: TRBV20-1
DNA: TGCAGTGCTAGTACAGGGATCGGCTACACCTTC
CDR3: CSASTGIGYTF

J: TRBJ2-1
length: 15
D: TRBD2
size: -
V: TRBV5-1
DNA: TGCGCCAGCAGCTTATTAGCGGGAGTGAACAATGAGCAGTTCTTC
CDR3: CASSLLAGVNNEQFF

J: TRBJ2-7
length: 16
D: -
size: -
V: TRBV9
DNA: TGTGCCAGCAGCGTAGGCGGGGACAGATTACCCTACGAGCAGTACTTC
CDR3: CASSVGGDRLPYEQYF